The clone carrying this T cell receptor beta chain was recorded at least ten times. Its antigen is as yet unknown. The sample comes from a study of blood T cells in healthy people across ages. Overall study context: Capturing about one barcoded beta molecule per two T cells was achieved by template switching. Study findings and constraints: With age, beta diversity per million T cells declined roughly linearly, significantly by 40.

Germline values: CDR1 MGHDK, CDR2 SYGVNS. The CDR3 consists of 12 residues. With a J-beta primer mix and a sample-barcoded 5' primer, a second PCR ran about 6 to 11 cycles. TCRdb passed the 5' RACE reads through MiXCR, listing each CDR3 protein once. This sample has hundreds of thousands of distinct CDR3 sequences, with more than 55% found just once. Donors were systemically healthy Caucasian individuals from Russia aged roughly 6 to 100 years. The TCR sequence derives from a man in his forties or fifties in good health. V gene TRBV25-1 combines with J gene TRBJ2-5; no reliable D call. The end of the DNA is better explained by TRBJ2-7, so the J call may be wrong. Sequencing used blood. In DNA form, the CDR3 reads TGTGCCTCTCAGACCCCACTCGGCGAGCAGTACTTC. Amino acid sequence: CASQTPLGEQYF.